The present TCR beta chain was sequenced within a study of CD8 T cells in ankylosing spondylitis (TCRdb year 2017). Notes on the research overall: T cell receptor beta repertoires were profiled in healthy donors and ankylosing spondylitis patients so that disease-linked TCR variants could be found. In total, the full study cohort was made up of about 99 healthy donors and 25 to 30 ankylosing spondylitis patients. Peripheral blood was sampled, and synovial fluid was additionally collected from ankylosing spondylitis patients. Broader findings and caveats from the paper: The disease-linked clones were reported to be significantly enriched in matched synovial fluid samples from ankylosing spondylitis patients. Blood from ankylosing spondylitis patients appeared to be characterized by a TCR beta motif composed of under ten highly homologous amino acid variants. The disease-linked clones showed a CD8+ phenotype and occurred at relatively low frequencies in peripheral blood. Some of the motif variants had been reported before in the synovial fluid and blood of reactive arthritis patients, a finding that suggests common disease-initiation mechanisms.

This clonotype was detected a few times. There is no known antigen for this receptor. Nothing much larger sits one base from this clone, and base qualities are not available. Looking up the germline V gene yields CDR1 ENHRY and CDR2 SYGVKD. From its cysteine to its phenylalanine, the CDR3 spans 16 amino acids. The sequence is cut down to CDR3 DNA, 48 bases in frame from base 1. The germline V end is reduced by 0 bases and the J end by 10 bases; junction bases left unmatched: 8. The run used an Illumina HiSeq 2500. Quantitative 5'-RACE with molecular barcodes was the method used to prepare the TCR beta libraries. The authors processed their data as follows. To identify disease-linked TCR variants, a new computational method was used, one built on a probabilistic model of VDJ rearrangement. The public reads were quality trimmed at Q25 with fastp and then assembled into clones with MiXCR by TCRdb, keeping productive beta chains. Rows are combined by CDR3 protein, so each entry shows the most common genes and DNA. The V and J calls, along with clone size, are taken from TCRdb and not from the paper's own processing. In this sample the table shows about 150,000 distinct CDR3 sequences, about 42% of which occur a single time. 13% to 15% of the sample goes to the ten largest clones.

Synovial fluid samples were paired with blood samples taken from the same ankylosing spondylitis patients. This sequence was found in a male donor with ankylosing spondylitis. Sequenced material: synovial fluid, either unsorted or a sorted T cell fraction (not recorded which). The chain is assembled from TRBV10-3 and TRBJ1-4; 10 middle bases align to TRBD1. The CDR3 here reads CAISESRQGARVKLFF. Here is the DNA: TGTGCCATCAGTGAGTCGCGACAGGGGGCGCGCGTAAAACTGTTTTTT.